The rows below give T cell receptor beta chains drawn from one sample of a study of T cell responses to AZD1222 COVID-19 vaccine. TCRdb's copy holds only in-frame clones and misses some; the assay was immunoSEQ multiplex PCR. This sample has 150,000 to 200,000 clones, with approximately 90% found just once. The source was peripheral blood, collected 28 days after the second AZD1222 dose. The receptors were gathered from an adult who received the AZD1222 COVID-19 vaccine. The CDR3 runs from the conserved cysteine through the conserved F or W. The D gene is left open where the match is weak. Clone size appears in some rows only: once, few, many, or a class for an expanded clone.

-,TRBJ2-1,TRBV5-6,TRBD2,CASSRTSGYNEQFF,TGTGCCAGCAGCCGGACTAGCGGGTACAATGAGCAGTTCTTC
-,TRBJ2-3,TRBV5-4,TRBD2,CASSLGAGVSTDTQYF,TGTGCCAGCAGCTTGGGAGCGGGGGTCAGCACAGATACGCAGTATTTT
-,TRBJ2-2,TRBV5-1,TRBD2,CASSLTSGVTGELFF,TGCGCCAGCAGCTTGACTAGCGGGGTAACCGGGGAGCTGTTTTTT
-,TRBJ2-1,TRBV19,-,CASSTPAGNEQFF,TGTGCCAGTAGTACCCCCGCGGGGAATGAGCAGTTCTTC
-,TRBJ1-2,TRBV19,TRBD1,CASSNRQGLYGYANYGYTF,TGTGCCAGTAGTAATCGACAGGGATTGTATGGCTATGCTAACTATGGCTACACCTTC
-,TRBJ1-6,TRBV7-2,-,CASSLGPATNSPLHF,TGTGCCAGCAGCTTAGGTCCCGCCACTAATTCACCCCTCCACTTT
-,TRBJ1-4,TRBV5-1,-,CASSPTGGLGDNEKLFF,TGCGCCAGCAGCCCCACCGGGGGCTTGGGAGACAATGAAAAACTGTTTTTT
once,TRBJ1-2,TRBV2,-,CASSESPRGGYTF,TGTGCCAGCAGTGAGTCGCCTAGGGGGGGCTACACCTTC
-,TRBJ1-3,TRBV3-1/TRBV3-2,-,CASTDDSSSFSGNTIYF,TGTGCCAGCACGGACGACAGTTCCTCTTTCTCTGGAAACACCATATATTTT
-,TRBJ1-3,TRBV11-2,-,CASGGVGNTIYF,TGTGCCAGCGGGGGGGTTGGAAACACCATATATTTT
-,TRBJ2-2,TRBV5-1,TRBD1,CASSPDRVGGELFF,TGCGCCAGCAGCCCTGACAGGGTCGGCGGGGAGCTGTTTTTT
-,TRBJ2-1,TRBV6-4,TRBD2,CASSDSSGGEVTNEQFF,TGTGCCAGCAGTGACTCGTCGGGGGGTGAGGTTACCAATGAGCAGTTCTTC
-,TRBJ1-2,TRBV7-2,TRBD1,CASSLQGAGGYTF,TGTGCCAGCAGCTTACAGGGGGCGGGCGGCTACACCTTC
-,TRBJ2-2,TRBV6-6,-,CASSYELNTGELFF,TGTGCCAGCAGTTACGAGCTGAACACCGGGGAGCTGTTTTTT
-,TRBJ1-3,TRBV28,-,CASSQGDTIYF,TGTGCCAGCAGTCAGGGAGACACCATATATTTT
-,TRBJ1-1,TRBV3-1/TRBV3-2,-,CASSQEPNTEAFF,TGTGCCAGCAGCCAAGAGCCGAACACTGAAGCTTTCTTT
-,TRBJ1-1,TRBV30,-,CAWSAGDVRLAFF,TGTGCCTGGAGCGCAGGGGATGTGAGATTGGCTTTCTTT
-,TRBJ2-3,TRBV9,TRBD2,CASSVSIAGVGDTQYF,TGTGCCAGCAGCGTCTCCATAGCGGGGGTGGGCGATACGCAGTATTTT
-,TRBJ1-1,TRBV6-5,-,CASSQWGDGTEAFF,TGTGCCAGCAGCCAGTGGGGGGACGGGACTGAAGCTTTCTTT
once,TRBJ1-1,TRBV6-5,-,CASSSRVSEAFF,TGTGCCAGCAGCTCCAGGGTCTCTGAAGCTTTCTTT
-,TRBJ1-2,TRBV6-5,-,CASARTVSNYGYTF,TGTGCCAGCGCCCGGACAGTCTCTAACTATGGCTACACCTTC
once,TRBJ2-3,TRBV4-1,TRBD1,CASSPGPGQGIDTQYF,TGCGCCAGCAGCCCCGGGCCGGGACAGGGCATAGATACGCAGTATTTT
-,TRBJ2-3,TRBV20-1,-,CSAVTTDTQYF,TGCAGTGCTGTAACCACAGATACGCAGTATTTT
-,TRBJ2-7,TRBV4-2,-,CASSQDRFVSYEQYF,TGTGCCAGCAGCCAAGATCGGTTCGTCTCCTACGAGCAGTACTTC
-,TRBJ1-3,TRBV6-6,-,CASSYSREGGNTIYF,TGTGCCAGCAGTTACTCCAGGGAGGGTGGAAACACCATATATTTT
-,TRBJ2-5,TRBV7-4,TRBD1,CASALPGTGEKGQETQYF,TGTGCCAGCGCCCTCCCAGGGACAGGGGAAAAAGGTCAAGAGACCCAGTACTTC
-,TRBJ2-7,TRBV6-2/TRBV6-3,-,CASSYVQEGLFNF,TGTGCCAGCAGTTACGTCCAGGAGGGTTTGTTTAACTTC